The entry below gives a single T cell receptor beta chain sequence along with its context. Then a second PCR, running about 7 to 11 cycles, was carried out with a sample-barcoded 5' primer and a J-beta primer mix. Using its own MiXCR run on the 5' RACE reads, TCRdb lists one record per CDR3 protein. The sample holds some 710,000 distinct CDR3 sequences, 46% seen once. This specimen comes from a study of blood T cells in healthy people across ages. The CDR3 consists of 16 residues. CDR1 KGHDR and CDR2 SFDVKD come from the germline V gene. Source material: blood. This chain joins TRBV24-1 and TRBJ2-7; weak D call: TRBD2 (6 bases). The J call may be incorrect, as the DNA end agrees better with TRBJ2-5. This clonotype was obtained from a man at least 80 years old in good health. CDR3 DNA: TGTGCCACCAGTGACCTCGGGACTCACGGGGCAGAGACCCAGTACTTC. This sequence encodes CATSDLGTHGAETQYF.